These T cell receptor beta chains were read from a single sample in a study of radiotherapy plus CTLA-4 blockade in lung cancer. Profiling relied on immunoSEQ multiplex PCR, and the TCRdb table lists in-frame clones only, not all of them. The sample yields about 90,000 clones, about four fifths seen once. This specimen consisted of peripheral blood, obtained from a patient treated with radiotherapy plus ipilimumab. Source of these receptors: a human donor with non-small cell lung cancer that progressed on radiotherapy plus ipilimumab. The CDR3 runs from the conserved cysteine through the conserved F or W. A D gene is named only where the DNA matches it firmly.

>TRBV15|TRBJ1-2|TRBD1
CATTWGGQNYGYTF
TGTGCCACCACCTGGGGGGGACAGAACTATGGCTACACCTTC
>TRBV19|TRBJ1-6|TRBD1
CASSLRQGESPLHF
TGTGCCAGTAGTCTCCGACAGGGAGAATCACCCCTCCACTTT
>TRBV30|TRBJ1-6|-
CAWSTRGSNSPLHF
TGTGCCTGGAGTACCCGAGGGTCTAATTCACCCCTCCACTTT
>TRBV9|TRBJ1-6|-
CASSDPVGGASNSPLHF
TGTGCCAGCAGCGACCCAGTTGGGGGCGCCTCAAATTCACCCCTCCACTTT
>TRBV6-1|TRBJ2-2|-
CASSENGGELFF
TGTGCCAGCAGTGAAAACGGGGGGGAGCTGTTTTTT
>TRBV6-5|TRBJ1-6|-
CASSRSGDNSPLHF
TGTGCCAGCAGTCGGTCGGGGGATAATTCACCCCTCCACTTT
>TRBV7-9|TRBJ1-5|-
CASSPEGGGGNQPQHF
TGTGCCAGCAGCCCCGAAGGAGGGGGGGGCAATCAGCCCCAGCATTTT
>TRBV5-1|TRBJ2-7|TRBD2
CASSLAGLAAYEQYF
TGCGCCAGCAGCTTGGCGGGACTAGCGGCATACGAGCAGTACTTC
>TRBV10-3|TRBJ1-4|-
CAISVPGVEKLFF
TGTGCCATCAGTGTCCCGGGTGTCGAAAAACTGTTTTTT
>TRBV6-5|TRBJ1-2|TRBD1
CASSYGTGSNYGYTF
TGTGCCAGCAGTTACGGGACAGGGAGTAACTATGGCTACACCTTC